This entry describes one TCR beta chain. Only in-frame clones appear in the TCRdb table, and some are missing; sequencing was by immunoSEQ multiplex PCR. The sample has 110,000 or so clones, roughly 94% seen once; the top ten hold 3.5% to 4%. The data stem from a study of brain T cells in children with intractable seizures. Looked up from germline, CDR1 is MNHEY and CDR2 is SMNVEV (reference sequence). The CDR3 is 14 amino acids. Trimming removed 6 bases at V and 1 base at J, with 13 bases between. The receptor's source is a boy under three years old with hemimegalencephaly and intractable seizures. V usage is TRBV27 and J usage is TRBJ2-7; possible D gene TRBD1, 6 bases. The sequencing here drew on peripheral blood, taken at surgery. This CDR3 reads CASRSPGDSYEQYF. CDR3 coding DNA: TGTGCCAGCAGGTCTCCAGGGGATTCCTACGAGCAGTACTTC.